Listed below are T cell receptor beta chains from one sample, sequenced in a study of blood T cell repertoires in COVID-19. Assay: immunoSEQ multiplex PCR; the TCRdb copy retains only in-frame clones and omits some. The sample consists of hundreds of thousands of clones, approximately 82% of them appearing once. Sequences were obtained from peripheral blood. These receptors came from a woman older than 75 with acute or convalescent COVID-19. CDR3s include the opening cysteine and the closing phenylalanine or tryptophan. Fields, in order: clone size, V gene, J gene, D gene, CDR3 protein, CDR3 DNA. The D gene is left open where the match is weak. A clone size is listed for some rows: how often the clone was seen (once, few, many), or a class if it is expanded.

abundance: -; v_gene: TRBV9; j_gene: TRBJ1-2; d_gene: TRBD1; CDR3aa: CASSGQRDRAFYGYTF; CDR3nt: TGTGCCAGCAGCGGTCAGAGGGACAGGGCTTTCTATGGCTACACCTTC
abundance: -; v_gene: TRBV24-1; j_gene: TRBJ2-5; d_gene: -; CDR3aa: CATAGTNQETQYF; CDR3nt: TGTGCCACCGCCGGGACAAACCAGGAGACCCAGTACTTC
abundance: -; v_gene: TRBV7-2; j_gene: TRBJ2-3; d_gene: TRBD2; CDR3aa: CASSPGTSGADTQYF; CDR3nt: TGTGCCAGCAGCCCAGGGACTAGCGGTGCAGATACGCAGTATTTT
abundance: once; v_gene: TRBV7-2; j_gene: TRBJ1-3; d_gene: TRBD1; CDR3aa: CASSLGVDRGTDTIYF; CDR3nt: TGTGCCAGCAGCTTAGGTGTTGACAGGGGGACGGACACCATATATTTT
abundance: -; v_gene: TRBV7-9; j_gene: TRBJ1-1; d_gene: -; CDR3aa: CASSLVQGWYTEAFF; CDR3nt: TGTGCCAGCAGCTTAGTACAGGGCTGGTACACTGAAGCTTTCTTT
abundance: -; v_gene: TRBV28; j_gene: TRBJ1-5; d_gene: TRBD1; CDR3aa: CASSLRQGWNLPQHF; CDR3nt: TGTGCCAGCAGTTTGAGACAGGGGTGGAATCTGCCCCAGCATTTT
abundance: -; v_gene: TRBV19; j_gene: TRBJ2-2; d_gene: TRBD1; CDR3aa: CASTHRGGQGRTGELFF; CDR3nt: TGTGCCAGTACCCACCGCGGAGGACAGGGGAGGACCGGGGAGCTGTTTTTT
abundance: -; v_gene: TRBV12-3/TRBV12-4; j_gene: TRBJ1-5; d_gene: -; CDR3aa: CASSSRGVQPQHF; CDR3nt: TGTGCCAGCAGTTCCCGGGGGGTTCAGCCCCAGCATTTT
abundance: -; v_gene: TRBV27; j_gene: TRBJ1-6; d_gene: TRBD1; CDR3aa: CASSLTGVDSPLHF; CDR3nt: TGTGCCAGCAGTTTGACAGGGGTTGATTCACCCCTCCACTTT
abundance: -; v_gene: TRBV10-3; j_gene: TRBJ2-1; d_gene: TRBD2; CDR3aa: CAISALSGEIPNEQFF; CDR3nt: TGTGCCATCAGTGCTCTTAGCGGGGAGATTCCCAATGAGCAGTTCTTC
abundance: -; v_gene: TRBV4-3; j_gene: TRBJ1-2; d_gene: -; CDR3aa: CASSQEGRSTYGYTF; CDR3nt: TGCGCCAGCAGCCAAGAGGGGCGTTCGACCTATGGCTACACCTTC
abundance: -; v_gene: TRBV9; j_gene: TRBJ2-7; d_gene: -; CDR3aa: CASSVTGGSSYEQYF; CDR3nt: TGTGCCAGCAGCGTAACCGGCGGGTCGTCCTACGAGCAGTACTTC
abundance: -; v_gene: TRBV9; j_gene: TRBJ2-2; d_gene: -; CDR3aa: CASSVFSRGNTGELFF; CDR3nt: TGTGCCAGCAGCGTGTTCTCGCGGGGGAACACCGGGGAGCTGTTTTTT
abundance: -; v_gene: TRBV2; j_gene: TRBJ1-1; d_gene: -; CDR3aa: CASSDRLAAFF; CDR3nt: TGTGCCAGCAGTGACAGACTGGCTGCTTTCTTT
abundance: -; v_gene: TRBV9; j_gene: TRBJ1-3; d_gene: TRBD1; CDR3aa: CASSVGTDGNTIYF; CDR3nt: TGTGCCAGCAGCGTCGGGACAGACGGAAACACCATATATTTT
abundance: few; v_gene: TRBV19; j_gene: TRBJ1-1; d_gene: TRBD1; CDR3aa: CATRTTGQLNTEAFF; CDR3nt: TGTGCCACCAGAACGACGGGACAGTTGAACACTGAAGCTTTCTTT
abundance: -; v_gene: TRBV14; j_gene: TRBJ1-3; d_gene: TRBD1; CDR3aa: CASSLQGVSGNTIYF; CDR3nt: TGTGCCAGCAGCCTACAGGGGGTCTCTGGAAACACCATATATTTT
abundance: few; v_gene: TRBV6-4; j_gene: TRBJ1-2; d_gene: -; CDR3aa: CASSVDPKGVSGYTF; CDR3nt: TGTGCCAGCAGTGTTGACCCAAAGGGGGTATCTGGCTACACCTTC
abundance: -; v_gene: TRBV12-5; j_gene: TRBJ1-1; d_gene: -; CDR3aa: CASRRGTEAFF; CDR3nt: TGTGCTAGTAGACGGGGTACTGAAGCTTTCTTT
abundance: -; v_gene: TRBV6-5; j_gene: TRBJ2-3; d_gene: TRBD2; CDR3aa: CASSFSSGRTDTQYF; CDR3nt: TGTGCCAGCAGTTTCTCTAGCGGTCGCACAGATACGCAGTATTTT
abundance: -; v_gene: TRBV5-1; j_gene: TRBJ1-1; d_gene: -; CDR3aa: CASSSLPGVGDTEAFF; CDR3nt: TGCGCCAGCAGCTCACTACCAGGGGTTGGGGACACTGAAGCTTTCTTT
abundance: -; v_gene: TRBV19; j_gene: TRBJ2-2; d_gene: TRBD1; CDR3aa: CASSSRDSPNTGELFF; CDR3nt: TGTGCCAGTAGTTCCAGGGACAGTCCGAACACCGGGGAGCTGTTTTTT
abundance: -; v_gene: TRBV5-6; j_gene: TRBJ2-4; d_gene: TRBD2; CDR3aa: CASSLFSGGNIQYF; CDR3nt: TGTGCCAGCAGCTTGTTTAGCGGGGGAAACATTCAGTACTTC
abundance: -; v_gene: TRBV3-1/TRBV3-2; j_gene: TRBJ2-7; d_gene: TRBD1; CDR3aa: CASSSWGQGSYEQYF; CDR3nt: TGTGCCAGCAGCTCCTGGGGACAGGGCTCCTACGAGCAGTACTTC
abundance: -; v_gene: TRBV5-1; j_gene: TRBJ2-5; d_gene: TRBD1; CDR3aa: CASSGQGRVETQYF; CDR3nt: TGCGCCAGCAGCGGACAGGGGAGGGTAGAGACCCAGTACTTC
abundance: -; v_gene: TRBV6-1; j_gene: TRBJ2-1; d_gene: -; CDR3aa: CASSDIAIEQFF; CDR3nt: TGTGCCAGCAGTGATATAGCAATTGAGCAGTTCTTC
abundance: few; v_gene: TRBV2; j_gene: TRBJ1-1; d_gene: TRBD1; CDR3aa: CASSAVQGPKMGTEAFF; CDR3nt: TGTGCCAGCAGCGCCGTACAGGGGCCTAAGATGGGCACTGAAGCTTTCTTT
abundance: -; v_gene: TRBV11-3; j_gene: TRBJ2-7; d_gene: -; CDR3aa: CASLAAHEQYF; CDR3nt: TGTGCCAGCCTTGCGGCCCACGAGCAGTACTTC
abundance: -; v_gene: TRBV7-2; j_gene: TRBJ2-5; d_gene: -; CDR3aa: CASSLRHRETQYF; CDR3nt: TGTGCCAGCAGCTTGCGTCACCGTGAGACCCAGTACTTC
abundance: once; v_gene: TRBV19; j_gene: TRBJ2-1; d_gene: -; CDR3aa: CASNGGWAYNEQFF; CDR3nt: TGTGCCAGTAATGGAGGGTGGGCCTACAATGAGCAGTTCTTC
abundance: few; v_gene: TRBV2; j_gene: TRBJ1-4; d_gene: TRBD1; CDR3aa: CASRTGTVNEKLFF; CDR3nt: TGTGCCAGCAGGACAGGGACAGTGAATGAAAAACTGTTTTTT
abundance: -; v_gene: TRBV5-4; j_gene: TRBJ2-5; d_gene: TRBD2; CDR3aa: CASTRASGSGETQYF; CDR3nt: TGTGCCAGCACACGCGCTAGCGGGAGCGGGGAGACCCAGTACTTC
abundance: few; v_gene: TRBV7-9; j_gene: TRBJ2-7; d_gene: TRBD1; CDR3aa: CASSPPGQGIEQYF; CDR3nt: TGTGCCAGCAGCCCACCCGGACAGGGGATCGAGCAGTACTTC
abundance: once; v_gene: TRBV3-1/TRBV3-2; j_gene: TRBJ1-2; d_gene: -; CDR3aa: CASSQDLVRGLYGYTF; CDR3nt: TGTGCCAGCAGCCAAGATCTGGTTCGGGGACTCTATGGCTACACCTTC
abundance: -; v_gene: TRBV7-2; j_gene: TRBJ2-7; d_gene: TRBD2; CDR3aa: CASSLGVSGVYEQYF; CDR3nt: TGTGCCAGCAGCTTAGGGGTTAGCGGGGTCTACGAGCAGTACTTC
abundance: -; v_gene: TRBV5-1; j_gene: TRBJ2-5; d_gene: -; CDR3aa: CASSLFGKRETQYF; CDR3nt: TGCGCCAGCAGCTTGTTCGGTAAACGAGAGACCCAGTACTTC
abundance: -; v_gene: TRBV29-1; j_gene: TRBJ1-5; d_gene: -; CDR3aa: CSVGSLQGNQPQHF; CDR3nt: TGCAGCGTTGGGAGTCTGCAGGGGAATCAGCCCCAGCATTTT
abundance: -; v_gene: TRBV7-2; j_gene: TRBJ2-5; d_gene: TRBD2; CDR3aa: CASSLAGSGETQYF; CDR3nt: TGTGCCAGCAGCTTAGCAGGTAGCGGGGAGACCCAGTACTTC
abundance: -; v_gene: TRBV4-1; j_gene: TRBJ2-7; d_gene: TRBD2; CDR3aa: CASSQASGRAHEQYF; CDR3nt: TGCGCCAGCAGCCAAGCTTCGGGGAGGGCGCACGAGCAGTACTTC
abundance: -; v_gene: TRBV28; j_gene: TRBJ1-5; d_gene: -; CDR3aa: CASRGLPSNQPQHF; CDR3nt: TGTGCCAGCAGGGGGCTCCCTAGCAATCAGCCCCAGCATTTT
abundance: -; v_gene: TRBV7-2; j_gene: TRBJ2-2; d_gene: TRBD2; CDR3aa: CASSGRGETGELFF; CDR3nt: TGTGCCAGCAGTGGGCGGGGGGAAACCGGGGAGCTGTTTTTT
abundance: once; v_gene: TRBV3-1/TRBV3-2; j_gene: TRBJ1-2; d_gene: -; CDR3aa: CASSPDSSSGYTF; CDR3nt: TGTGCCAGCAGCCCCGACAGTTCATCTGGCTACACCTTC
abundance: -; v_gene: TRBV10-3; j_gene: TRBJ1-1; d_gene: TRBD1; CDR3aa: CAISSDREGTEAFF; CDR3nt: TGTGCCATCAGCAGTGACAGGGAAGGGACTGAAGCTTTCTTT
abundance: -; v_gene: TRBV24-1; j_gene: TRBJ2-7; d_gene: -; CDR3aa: CATSDLTRRSEVLYEQYF; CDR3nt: TGTGCCACCAGTGATTTGACTCGACGGAGTGAGGTCCTCTACGAGCAGTACTTC
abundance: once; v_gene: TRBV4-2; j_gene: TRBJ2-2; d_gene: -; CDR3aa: CASSQASYGVQTGELFF; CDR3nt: TGTGCCAGCAGCCAAGCTTCATACGGGGTCCAAACCGGGGAGCTGTTTTTT
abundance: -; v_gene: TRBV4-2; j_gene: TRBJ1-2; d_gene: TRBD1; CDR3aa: CASSQEPGQGNYGYTF; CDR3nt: TGTGCCAGCAGCCAAGAACCGGGACAGGGGAACTATGGCTACACCTTC
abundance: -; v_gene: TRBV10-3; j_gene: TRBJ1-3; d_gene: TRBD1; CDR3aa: CAIWDSQSGNTIYF; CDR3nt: TGTGCCATCTGGGACAGCCAATCTGGAAACACCATATATTTT
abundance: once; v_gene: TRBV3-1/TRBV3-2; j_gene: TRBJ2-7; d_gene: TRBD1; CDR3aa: CASSQTDRGTKEQYF; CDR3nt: TGTGCCAGCAGCCAAACCGACAGGGGGACGAAGGAGCAGTACTTC
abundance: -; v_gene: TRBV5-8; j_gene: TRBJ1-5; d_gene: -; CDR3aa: CASSLEAGVGGQPQHF; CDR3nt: TGTGCCAGCAGCTTGGAAGCAGGGGTGGGTGGGCAGCCCCAGCATTTT
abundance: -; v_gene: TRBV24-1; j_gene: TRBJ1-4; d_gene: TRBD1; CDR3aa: CATSEAGTGNEKLFF; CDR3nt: TGTGCCACCAGTGAAGCCGGGACAGGGAATGAAAAACTGTTTTTT
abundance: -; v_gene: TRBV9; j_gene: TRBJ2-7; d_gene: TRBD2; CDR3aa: CASSVDLGGSYEQYF; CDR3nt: TGTGCCAGCAGCGTAGATCTAGGCGGGAGCTACGAGCAGTACTTC
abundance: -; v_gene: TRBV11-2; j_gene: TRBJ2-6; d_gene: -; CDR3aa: CASSKEGMDPTGGANVLTF; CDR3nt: TGTGCCAGCAGCAAGGAGGGCATGGACCCTACTGGGGGGGCCAACGTCCTGACTTTC
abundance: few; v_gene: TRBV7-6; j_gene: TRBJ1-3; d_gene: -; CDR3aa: CASSSSGRPSGNTIYF; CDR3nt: TGTGCCAGCAGCTCGAGCGGGAGGCCCTCTGGAAACACCATATATTTT
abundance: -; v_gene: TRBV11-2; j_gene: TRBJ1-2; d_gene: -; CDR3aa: CASSSGDVPWGYTF; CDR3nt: TGTGCCAGCAGCTCAGGGGACGTCCCCTGGGGCTACACCTTC
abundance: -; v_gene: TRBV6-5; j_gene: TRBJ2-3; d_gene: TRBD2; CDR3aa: CASSYSLAGTTDTQYF; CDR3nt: TGTGCCAGCAGTTACTCACTAGCGGGGACCACAGATACGCAGTATTTT
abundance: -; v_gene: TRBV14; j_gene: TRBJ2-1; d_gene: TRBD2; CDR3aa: CASSQDAGAGEQFF; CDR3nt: TGTGCCAGCAGCCAAGATGCGGGAGCTGGTGAGCAGTTCTTC
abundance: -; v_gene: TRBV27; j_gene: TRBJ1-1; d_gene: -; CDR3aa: CASSLSGRNTEAFF; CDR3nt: TGTGCCAGCAGTTTATCAGGGAGGAACACTGAAGCTTTCTTT
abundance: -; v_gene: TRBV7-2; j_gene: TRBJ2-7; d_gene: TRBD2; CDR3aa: CASRPSPAGLSYEQYF; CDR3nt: TGTGCCAGCAGACCCAGCCCAGCGGGACTCTCCTACGAGCAGTACTTC
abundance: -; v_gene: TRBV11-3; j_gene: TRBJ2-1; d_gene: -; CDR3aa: CASSPRDGYNEQFF; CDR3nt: TGTGCCAGCAGCCCGCGGGACGGTTACAATGAGCAGTTCTTC